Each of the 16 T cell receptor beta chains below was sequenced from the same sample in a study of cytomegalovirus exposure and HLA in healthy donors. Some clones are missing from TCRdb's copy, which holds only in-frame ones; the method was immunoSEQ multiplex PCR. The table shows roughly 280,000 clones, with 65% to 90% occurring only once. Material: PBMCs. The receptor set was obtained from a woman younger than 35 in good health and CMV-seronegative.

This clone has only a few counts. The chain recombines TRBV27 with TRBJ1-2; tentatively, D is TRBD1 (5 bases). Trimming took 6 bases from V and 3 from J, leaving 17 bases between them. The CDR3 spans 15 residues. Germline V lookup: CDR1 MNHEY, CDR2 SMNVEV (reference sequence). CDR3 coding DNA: TGTGCCAGCAGGATCTCTTTTCAGGGATACTATGGCTACACCTTC. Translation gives CASRISFQGYYGYTF.

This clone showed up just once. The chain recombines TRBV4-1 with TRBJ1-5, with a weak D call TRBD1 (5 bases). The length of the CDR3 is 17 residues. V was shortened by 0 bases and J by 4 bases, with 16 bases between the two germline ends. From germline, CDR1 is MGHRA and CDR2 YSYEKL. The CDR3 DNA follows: TGCGCCAGCAGCCAAGATCTAGGGGCGCTTGGTAATCAGCCCCAGCATTTT. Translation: CASSQDLGALGNQPQHF.

DNA for the CDR3: TGTGCCAGCAGCTTGGTGGGGGGGCTGGCAACTAATGAAAAACTGTTTTTT. As protein: CASSLVGGLATNEKLFF. The chain couples TRBV5-6 to TRBJ1-4, with a possible D match to TRBD1 (6 bases). Trimming stripped 0 bases from V and 0 bases from J, with 12 bases between. Germline V gene lookup returns CDR1 SGHDT and CDR2 YYEEEE. This CDR3 contains 17 residues.

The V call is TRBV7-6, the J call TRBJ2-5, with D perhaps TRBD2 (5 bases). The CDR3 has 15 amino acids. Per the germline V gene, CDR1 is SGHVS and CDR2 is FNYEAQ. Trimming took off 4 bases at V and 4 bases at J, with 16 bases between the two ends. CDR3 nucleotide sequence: TGTGCCAGCAGCTCCTTGGCAGGCCGGGGAGAGACCCAGTACTTC. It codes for CASSSLAGRGETQYF.

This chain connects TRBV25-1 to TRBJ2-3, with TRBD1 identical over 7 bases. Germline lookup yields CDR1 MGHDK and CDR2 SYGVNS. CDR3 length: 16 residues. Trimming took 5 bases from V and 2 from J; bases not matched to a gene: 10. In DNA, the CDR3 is TGTGCCAGCAGTCAGCCCCGGGACAGCCCCACAGATACGCAGTATTTT. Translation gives CASSQPRDSPTDTQYF. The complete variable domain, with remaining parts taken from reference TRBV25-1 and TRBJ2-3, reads EADIYQTPRYLVIGTGKKITLECSQTMGHDKMYWYQQDPGMELHLIHYSYGVNSTEKGDLSSESTVSRIRTEHFPLTLESARPSHTSQYLCASSQPRDSPTDTQYFGPGTRLTVL.

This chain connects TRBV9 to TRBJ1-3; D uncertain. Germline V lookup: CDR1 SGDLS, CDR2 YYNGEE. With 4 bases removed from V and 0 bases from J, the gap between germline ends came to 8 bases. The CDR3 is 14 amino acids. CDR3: CASSSYSSGNTIYF. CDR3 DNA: TGTGCCAGCAGCTCGTACAGCTCTGGAAACACCATATATTTT.

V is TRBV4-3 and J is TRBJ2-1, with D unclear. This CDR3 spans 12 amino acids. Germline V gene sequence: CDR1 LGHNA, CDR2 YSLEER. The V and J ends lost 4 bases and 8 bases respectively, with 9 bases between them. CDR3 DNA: TGCGCCAGCAGCCCCAGTGGCTATGAGCAGTTCTTC. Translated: CASSPSGYEQFF.

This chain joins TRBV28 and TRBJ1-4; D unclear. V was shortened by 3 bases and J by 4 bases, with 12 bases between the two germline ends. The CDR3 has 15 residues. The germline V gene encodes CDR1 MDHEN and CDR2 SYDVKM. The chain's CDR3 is CASSFSTNVNEKLFF. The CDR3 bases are TGTGCCAGCAGTTTCTCGACAAATGTTAATGAAAAACTGTTTTTT.

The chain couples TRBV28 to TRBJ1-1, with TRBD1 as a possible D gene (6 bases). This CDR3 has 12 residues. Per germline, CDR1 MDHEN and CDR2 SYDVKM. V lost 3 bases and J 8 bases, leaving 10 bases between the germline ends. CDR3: CASSFYTGEAFF. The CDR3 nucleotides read TGTGCCAGCAGTTTTTATACAGGGGAAGCTTTCTTT.

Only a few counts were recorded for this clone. The CDR3 sequence is CASSMAGGGGYTF. The CDR3 DNA follows: TGTGCCAGCAGTATGGCAGGGGGCGGAGGCTACACCTTC. This chain uses TRBV27 with TRBJ1-2; TRBD1 aligns across 8 bases. Germline V gene lookup returns CDR1 MNHEY and CDR2 SMNVEV (reference sequence). The ends lost 5 bases at V and 8 bases at J; junction bases unmatched: 7. The CDR3 contains 13 residues.

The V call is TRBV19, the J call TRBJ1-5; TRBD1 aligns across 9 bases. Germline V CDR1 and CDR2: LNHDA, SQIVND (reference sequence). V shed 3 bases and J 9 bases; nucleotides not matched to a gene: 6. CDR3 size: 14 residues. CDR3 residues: CASSIRDRDSPQHF. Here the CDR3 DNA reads TGTGCCAGTAGTATCCGGGACAGGGACTCGCCCCAGCATTTT.

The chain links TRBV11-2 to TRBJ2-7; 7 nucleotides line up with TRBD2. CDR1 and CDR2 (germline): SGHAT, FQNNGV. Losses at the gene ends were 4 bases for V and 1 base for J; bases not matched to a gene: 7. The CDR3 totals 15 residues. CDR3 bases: TGTGCCAGCAGCTCCGAGCGGGGATATTCCTACGAGCAGTACTTC. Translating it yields CASSSERGYSYEQYF.

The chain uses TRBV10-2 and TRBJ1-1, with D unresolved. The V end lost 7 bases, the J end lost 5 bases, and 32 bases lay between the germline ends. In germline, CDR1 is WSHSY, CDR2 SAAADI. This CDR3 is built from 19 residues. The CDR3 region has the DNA TGCGCCAGCACCACCTTCCAGGACGGAGCCCGGACCCCGGGGACTGAAGCTTTCTTT. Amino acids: CASTTFQDGARTPGTEAFF.

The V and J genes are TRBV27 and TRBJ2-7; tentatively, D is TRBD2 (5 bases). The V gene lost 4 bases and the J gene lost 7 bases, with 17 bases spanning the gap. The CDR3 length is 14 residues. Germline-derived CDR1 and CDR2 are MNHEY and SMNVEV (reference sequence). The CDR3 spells CASSSSPLRGEQYF. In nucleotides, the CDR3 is TGTGCCAGCAGTTCAAGCCCGCTCCGAGGGGAGCAGTACTTC.

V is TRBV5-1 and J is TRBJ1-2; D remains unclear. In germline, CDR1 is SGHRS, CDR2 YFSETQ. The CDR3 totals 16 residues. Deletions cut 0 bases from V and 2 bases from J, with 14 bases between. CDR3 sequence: CASSLGAGRTNYGYTF. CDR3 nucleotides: TGCGCCAGCAGCTTGGGAGCGGGCAGGACCAACTATGGCTACACCTTC.

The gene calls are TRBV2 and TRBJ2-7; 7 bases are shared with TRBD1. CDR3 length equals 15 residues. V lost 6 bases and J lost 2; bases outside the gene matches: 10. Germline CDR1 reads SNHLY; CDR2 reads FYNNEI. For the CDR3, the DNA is TGTGCCAGCAGGGATACCGGGACAGCACCCTACGAGCAGTACTTC. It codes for CASRDTGTAPYEQYF.